This T cell receptor (beta chain) was recorded in a study of Graves' ophthalmopathy and Graves' hyperthyroidism. Germline CDR1 reads LNHDA; CDR2 reads SQIVND (reference sequence). The CDR3 consists of 13 residues. V gave up 7 bases and J gave up 6 bases, with 12 bases separating them. This clonotype was counted at least ten times. Antigen specificity is unknown. Recruitment covered hyperthyroidism patients aged 18 to 65 whose new diagnosis was of under 2 months' duration. The study's findings and limits: Ophthalmopathy and stable hyperthyroidism were discriminated by a 13-signature model, with approximately 88% sensitivity and 81.08% specificity.

Amplification of TCR beta CDR3 regions used RNA transcripts. After a first-round RT-PCR with HTBI primers, a second-round multiplex PCR was run. A single record per CDR3 protein comes from TCRdb applying MiXCR to the multiplex PCR reads. Of about 500,000 distinct CDR3 sequences in the sample, under 45% were seen once. This sequence originates from an adult man with Graves' hyperthyroidism. Sequencing used peripheral blood or thyroid tissue (not recorded which). The chain carries TRBV19 and TRBJ2-2; D may correspond to TRBD1 or TRBD2 (5 bases each). The CDR3: CASTPGTSGELFF. The CDR3, as DNA: TGTGCCAGTACCCCCGGGACCTCCGGGGAGCTGTTTTTT.